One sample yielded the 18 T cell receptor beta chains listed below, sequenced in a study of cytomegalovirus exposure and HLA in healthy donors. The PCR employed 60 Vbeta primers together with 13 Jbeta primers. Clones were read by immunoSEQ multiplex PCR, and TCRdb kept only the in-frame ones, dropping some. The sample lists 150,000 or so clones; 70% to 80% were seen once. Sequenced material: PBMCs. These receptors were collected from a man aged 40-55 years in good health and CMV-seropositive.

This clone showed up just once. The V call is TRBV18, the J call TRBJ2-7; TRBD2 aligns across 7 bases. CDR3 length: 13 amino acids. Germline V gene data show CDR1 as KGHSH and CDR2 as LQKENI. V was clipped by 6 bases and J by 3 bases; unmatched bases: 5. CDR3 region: CASSLGEGYEQYF. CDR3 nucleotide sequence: TGTGCCAGCTCTCTTGGGGAGGGCTACGAGCAGTACTTC.

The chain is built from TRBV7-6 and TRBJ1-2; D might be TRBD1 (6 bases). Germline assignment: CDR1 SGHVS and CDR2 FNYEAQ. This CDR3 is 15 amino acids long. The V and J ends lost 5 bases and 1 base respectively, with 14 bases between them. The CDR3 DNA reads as TGTGCCAGCAGCCCGAGACAGGACAGTAACTATGGCTACACCTTC. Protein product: CASSPRQDSNYGYTF.

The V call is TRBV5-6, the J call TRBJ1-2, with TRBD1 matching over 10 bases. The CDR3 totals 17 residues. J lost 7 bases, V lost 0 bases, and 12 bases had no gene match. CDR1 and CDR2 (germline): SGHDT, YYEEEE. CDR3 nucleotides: TGTGCCAGCAGCTTGGATATGGGACAGGGGCCGGCAGGTGGCTACACCTTC. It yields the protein CASSLDMGQGPAGGYTF.

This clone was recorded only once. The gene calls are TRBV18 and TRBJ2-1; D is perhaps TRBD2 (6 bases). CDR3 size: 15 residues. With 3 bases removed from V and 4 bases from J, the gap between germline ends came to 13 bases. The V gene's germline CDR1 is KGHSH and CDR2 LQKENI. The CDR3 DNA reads TGTGCCAGCTCACCTGGACTATTGACGTACAATGAGCAGTTCTTC. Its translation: CASSPGLLTYNEQFF.

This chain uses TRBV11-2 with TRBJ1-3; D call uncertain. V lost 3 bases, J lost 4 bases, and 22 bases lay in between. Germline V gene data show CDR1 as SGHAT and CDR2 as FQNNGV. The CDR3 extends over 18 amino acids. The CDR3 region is CASSFWSSEGEIGNTIYF. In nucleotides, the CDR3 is TGTGCCAGCAGCTTTTGGAGTTCGGAGGGCGAGATCGGAAACACCATATATTTT.

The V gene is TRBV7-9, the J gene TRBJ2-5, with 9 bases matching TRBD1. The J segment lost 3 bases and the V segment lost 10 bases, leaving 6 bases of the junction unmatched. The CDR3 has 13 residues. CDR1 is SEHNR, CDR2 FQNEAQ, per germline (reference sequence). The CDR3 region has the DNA TGTGCCACCTCAAGGACAGGGGAAGAGACCCAGTACTTC. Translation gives CATSRTGEETQYF.

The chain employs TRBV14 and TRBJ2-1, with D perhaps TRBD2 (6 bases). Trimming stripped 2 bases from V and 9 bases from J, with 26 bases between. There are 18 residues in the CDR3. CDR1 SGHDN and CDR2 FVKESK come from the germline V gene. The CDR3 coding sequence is TGTGCCAGCAGCCAACTAGGGTGGACTATCGGGGGTAGTGGTGAGCAGTTCTTC. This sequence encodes CASSQLGWTIGGSGEQFF. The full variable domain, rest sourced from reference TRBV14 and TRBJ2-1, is EAGVTQFPSHSVIEKGQTVTLRCDPISGHDNLYWYRRVMGKEIKFLLHFVKESKQDESGMPNNRFLAERTGGTYSTLKVQPAELEDSGVYFCASSQLGWTIGGSGEQFFGPGTRLTVL.

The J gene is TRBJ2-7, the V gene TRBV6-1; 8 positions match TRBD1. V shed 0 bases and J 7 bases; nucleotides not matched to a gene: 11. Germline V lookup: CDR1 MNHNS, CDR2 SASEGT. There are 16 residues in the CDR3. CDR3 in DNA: TGTGCCAGCAGTGAAGCCCCTCAGGGGGCGCAGGGGGAGCAGTACTTC. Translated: CASSEAPQGAQGEQYF.

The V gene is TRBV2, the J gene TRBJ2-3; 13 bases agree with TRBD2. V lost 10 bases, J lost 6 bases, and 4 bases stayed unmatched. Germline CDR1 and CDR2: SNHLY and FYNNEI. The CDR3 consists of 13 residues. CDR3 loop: CATGTSGADTQYF. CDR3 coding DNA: TGTGCCACCGGGACTAGCGGGGCGGATACGCAGTATTTT.

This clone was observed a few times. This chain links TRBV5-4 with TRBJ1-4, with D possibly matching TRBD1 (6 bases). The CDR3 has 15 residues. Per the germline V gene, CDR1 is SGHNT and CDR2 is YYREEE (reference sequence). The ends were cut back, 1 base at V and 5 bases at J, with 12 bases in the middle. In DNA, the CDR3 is TGTGCCAGCAGCTTGCGGGGGGCCCCGAATGAAAAACTGTTTTTT. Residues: CASSLRGAPNEKLFF.

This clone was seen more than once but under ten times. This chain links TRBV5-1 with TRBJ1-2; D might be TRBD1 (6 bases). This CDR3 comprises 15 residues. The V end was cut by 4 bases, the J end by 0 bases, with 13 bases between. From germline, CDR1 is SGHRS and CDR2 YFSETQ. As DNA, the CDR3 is TGCGCCAGCAGCCCCACGGACAGTCCTAACTATGGCTACACCTTC. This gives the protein CASSPTDSPNYGYTF.

DNA of the CDR3: TGTGCCAGCACCCTCAATGTCCAGGCGAATGAGCAGTTCTTC. Residues: CASTLNVQANEQFF. This rearrangement joins TRBV9 to TRBJ2-1, with no clear D. This CDR3 is 14 amino acids long. Germline CDR1 reads SGDLS; CDR2 reads YYNGEE. Trimming pared 6 bases from V and 7 bases from J, leaving 17 bases between.

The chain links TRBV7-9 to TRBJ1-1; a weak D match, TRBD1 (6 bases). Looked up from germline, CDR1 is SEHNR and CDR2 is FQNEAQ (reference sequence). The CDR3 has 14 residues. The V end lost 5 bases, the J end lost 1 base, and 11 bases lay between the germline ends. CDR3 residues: CASSQQGGNTEAFF. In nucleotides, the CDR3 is TGTGCCAGCAGCCAACAGGGCGGGAACACTGAAGCTTTCTTT.

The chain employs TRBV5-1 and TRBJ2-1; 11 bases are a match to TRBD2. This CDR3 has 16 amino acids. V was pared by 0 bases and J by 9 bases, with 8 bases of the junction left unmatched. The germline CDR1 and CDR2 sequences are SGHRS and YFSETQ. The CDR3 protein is CASSLETSGSRGEQFF. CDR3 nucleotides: TGCGCCAGCAGCTTGGAAACTAGCGGGAGTCGGGGTGAGCAGTTCTTC.

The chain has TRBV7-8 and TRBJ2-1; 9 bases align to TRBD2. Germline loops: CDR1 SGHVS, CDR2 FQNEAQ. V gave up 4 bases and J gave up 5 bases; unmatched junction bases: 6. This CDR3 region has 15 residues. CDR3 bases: TGTGCCAGCAGCTGGCAGGGACTAGCCCACAATGAGCAGTTCTTC. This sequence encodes CASSWQGLAHNEQFF.

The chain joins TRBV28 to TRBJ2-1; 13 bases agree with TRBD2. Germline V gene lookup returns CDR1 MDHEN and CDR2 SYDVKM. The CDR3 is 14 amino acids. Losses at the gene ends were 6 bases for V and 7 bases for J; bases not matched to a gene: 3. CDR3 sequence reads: CASSRTSGRNEQFF. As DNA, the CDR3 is TGTGCCAGCAGCCGGACTAGCGGGAGAAATGAGCAGTTCTTC. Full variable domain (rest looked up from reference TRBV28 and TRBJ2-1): DVKVTQSSRYLVKRTGEKVFLECVQDMDHENMFWYRQDPGLGLRLIYFSYDVKMKEKGDIPEGYSVSREKKERFSLILESASTNQTSMYLCASSRTSGRNEQFFGPGTRLTVL.

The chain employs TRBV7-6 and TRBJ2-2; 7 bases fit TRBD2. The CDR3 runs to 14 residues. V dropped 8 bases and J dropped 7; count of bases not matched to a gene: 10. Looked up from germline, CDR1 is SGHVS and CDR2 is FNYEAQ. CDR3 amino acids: CASVGGSGIGELFF. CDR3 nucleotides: TGTGCCAGCGTTGGCGGGAGTGGGATCGGGGAGCTGTTTTTT.

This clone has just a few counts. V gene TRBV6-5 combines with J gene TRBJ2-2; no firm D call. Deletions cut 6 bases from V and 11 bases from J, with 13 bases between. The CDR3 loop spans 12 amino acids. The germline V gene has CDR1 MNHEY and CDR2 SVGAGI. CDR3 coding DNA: TGTGCCAGCAGGATAGTCCCTCCAGAGCTGTTTTTT. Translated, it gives CASRIVPPELFF.